At least ten counts were recorded for the clone carrying this TCR beta chain. Antigen unknown. Trimming took 4 bases from V and 5 from J, leaving 19 bases between them. Germline CDR1 reads SEHNR; CDR2 reads FQNEAQ (reference sequence). CDR3 length: 16 amino acids. From the 5' RACE reads, TCRdb called clonotypes with MiXCR, one entry per CDR3 protein. Of a few hundred thousand distinct CDR3 sequences in the sample, roughly 27% were seen once. The data originate from a study of T-cell memory formation after mild COVID-19. Study-level points and caveats: Whereas later expanders leaned CD4+, clones contracting day 15 to 85 showed a balanced CD4/CD8 makeup. The study detected some responding clones in pre-infection memory, suggesting cross-reactive memory joined. Among clones peaking at day 37 in the second wave, SARS-CoV-2 specificity remained unconfirmed.

V and J are TRBV7-9 and TRBJ2-3; possible D gene TRBD2, 6 bases. The TCR originated in an adult woman who had mild COVID-19 (a few samples of this study predate the infection). Cell type and time point are not known. Sequencing was done on a sample of PBMCs or a T cell subset sorted from them (not recorded which). This CDR3 reads CASSSLRERRGDTQYF. In nucleotides, the CDR3 is TGTGCCAGCAGCTCTCTCCGGGAGCGACGGGGAGATACGCAGTATTTT.